This T cell receptor (beta chain) was sequenced for a study of human T cells and chemical hapten exposure. The overall study: Across its roughly 22 weeks, the study gave patients weekly diphenylcyclopropenone doses to the scalp.

As for time point: patch test 1, 2 weeks after DPC sensitization. The treatment denotes: therapeutic diphenylcyclopropenone sensitization with weekly scalp DPC. In the library, unique molecular identifiers were attached to individual cDNA molecules. In the original processing: Individual samples carried between about 23,224 and 690,600 TCRs, with roughly 95,000 as the median. TCRdb independently ran MiXCR on the RACE reads; one entry per CDR3 protein. TCRdb assigned the V and J calls; the authors' analysis was not used. The sample carries approximately 74,000 distinct CDR3 sequences, approximately 32% recorded once. This clonotype has just a few counts. Looked up from germline, CDR1 is SGHNT and CDR2 is YENEEA. CDR3 length: 15 amino acids. The V end was cut by 3 bases, the J end by 1 base, with 11 bases between.

This sequence joins TRBV11-3 and TRBJ2-3; D ambiguous. Source: whole blood, taken in connection with sensitization to the hapten diphenylcyclopropenone (DPC). The source of this sequence is a man aged 40-49 years with alopecia areata. Some clones in this sample may be carry-over from other donors' samples. The CDR3 DNA reads TGTGCCAGCAGCTTCAGAGATGGGGGCACAGATACGCAGTATTTT. Protein product: CASSFRDGGTDTQYF. The entire variable domain, with the rest obtained from reference TRBV11-3 and TRBJ2-3, is as follows: EAGVVQSPRYKIIEKKQPVAFWCNPISGHNTLYWYLQNLGQGPELLIRYENEEAVDDSQLPKDRFSAERLKGVDSTLKIQPAELGDSAVYLCASSFRDGGTDTQYFGPGTRLTVL.